This is a list of T cell receptor beta chains from one sample in a study of T cells in Graves' hyperthyroidism and ophthalmopathy. TCRdb ran MiXCR on the multiplex PCR reads and lists one entry per CDR3 protein. The table shows roughly 200,000 distinct CDR3 sequences, with approximately 16% occurring only once. Sequenced: blood. The receptors shown here come from a man in his forties or fifties with Graves' hyperthyroidism. Each CDR3 is given without its conserved first and last residue. D genes are given only for firm matches.

v_gene,j_gene,d_gene,CDR3aa
TRBV20-1,TRBJ1-6,NA,SARRILLNSPLH
TRBV7-9,TRBJ2-1,NA,ASSLTAGASEQF
TRBV20-1,TRBJ1-6,TRBD1,SAQGQWNSPLH
TRBV3-1,TRBJ2-7,NA,ASSQDPLRGPYEQY
TRBV5-1,TRBJ2-3,NA,ASSKGVEDTQY
TRBV5-4,TRBJ2-5,TRBD2,ASRPGPSGGAQETQY
TRBV7-8,TRBJ1-5,NA,ASSFSGPFNQPQH
TRBV19,TRBJ1-1,TRBD1,ASSARGGGNTEAF
TRBV28,TRBJ1-5,TRBD1,ASSSPGQGVSNQPQH
TRBV6-1,TRBJ2-7,TRBD1,ASSEASGQIYEQY
TRBV30,TRBJ1-2,TRBD1,AWKRDRDGGYT
TRBV5-1,TRBJ1-5,TRBD1,ASSPGQGRQPQH
TRBV14,TRBJ2-5,NA,ASSQMAGQETQY
TRBV11-3,TRBJ2-1,NA,ASSLDSGLNEQF
TRBV6-5,TRBJ2-1,NA,ASSYSISRPSYNEQF
TRBV6-2/TRBV6-3,TRBJ2-7,NA,AGSWTPGTPGPDEQY
TRBV7-2,TRBJ1-2,NA,ASSLERGMNYGYT
TRBV20-1,TRBJ1-1,TRBD1,SATGQGPTEAF
TRBV7-6,TRBJ1-6,NA,ASSLRWDSPLH
TRBV11-2,TRBJ2-7,TRBD1,ASSRNAADRGRSYEQY
TRBV5-1,TRBJ2-1,NA,ASSPQGYNEQF
TRBV11-3,TRBJ2-1,NA,ASSLWSRPLNEQF
TRBV11-2,TRBJ2-4,NA,ASSPGGTLAKNIQY
TRBV10-3,TRBJ1-2,TRBD1,AITEDRGRGYT
TRBV27,TRBJ1-6,NA,ASSGLSYNSPLH
TRBV7-2,TRBJ2-7,NA,ASSSPRGEQY
TRBV7-3,TRBJ2-3,TRBD2,ASSLGLDVQY
TRBV30,TRBJ1-1,NA,AWSNTGETEAF
TRBV9,TRBJ2-2,TRBD1,ASSVAVRDSANTGELF
TRBV11-2,TRBJ2-3,TRBD2,ASSRQGLAGGQDTQY
TRBV4-1,TRBJ1-2,NA,ASSQEGYGYT
TRBV2,TRBJ2-7,TRBD1,ASSTRAGGFYEQY
TRBV28,TRBJ2-3,TRBD1,ASSDRDRGWADTQY
TRBV6-2/TRBV6-3,TRBJ2-1,TRBD1,ASSRGDRGNNEQF
TRBV7-9,TRBJ2-7,NA,ASSLDRLQQY
TRBV28,TRBJ1-6,NA,ASSFGDTSSYNSPLH
TRBV27,TRBJ1-6,NA,ASSFSQGVGPLH
TRBV7-9,TRBJ2-3,TRBD1,ASSRTGDTQY
TRBV4-1,TRBJ1-2,NA,ASSQDLDGIYGYT
TRBV10-1,TRBJ1-1,NA,ASSNNQGYTEAF